These 32 T cell receptor beta chains were sequenced from one sample in a study of cytomegalovirus exposure and HLA in healthy donors. Vbeta (60) and Jbeta (13) primers were used in the PCR. Measured with immunoSEQ multiplex PCR; TCRdb has only the in-frame clones, and not every one. The sample consists of about 120,000 clones, around 72% of them appearing once. Sequenced: PBMCs. The receptor source for this set is a man aged 25-45 years in good health and CMV-seronegative.

This clone was recorded once. The same CDR3 also results from other DNA sequences found in this sample. This rearrangement joins TRBV13 to TRBJ2-7; 11 bases are shared with TRBD2. CDR1 and CDR2 from the germline V gene are PRHDT and FYEKMQ (reference sequence). The CDR3 is 17 amino acids. Trimming took 4 bases from V and 4 from J; bases not matched to a gene: 12. CDR3 region: CASSYTPGLAVTYEQYF. For the CDR3, the DNA is TGTGCCAGCAGCTATACTCCGGGACTAGCGGTGACGTACGAGCAGTACTTC.

The J gene is TRBJ2-7, the V gene TRBV27; 15 bases line up with TRBD2. J gave up 2 bases and V 5 bases, and 13 bases lay outside the gene matches. This CDR3 has 19 residues. Germline V gene lookup returns CDR1 MNHEY and CDR2 SMNVEV (reference sequence). Written as DNA, the CDR3 is TGTGCCAGCAGTCCTCGATGGTCCGGGACTAGCGGGGGGCCCTACGAGCAGTACTTC. Its translation: CASSPRWSGTSGGPYEQYF.

This chain connects TRBV14 to TRBJ2-7; possibly TRBD2 for D (6 bases). The CDR3 spans 13 residues. Trimming took off 5 bases at V and 9 bases at J, with 17 bases between the two ends. Germline assignment: CDR1 SGHDN and CDR2 FVKESK. The CDR3 is CASSLNPGLGQYF. CDR3 nucleotides: TGTGCCAGCAGCTTAAATCCGGGACTGGGGCAGTACTTC. Full variable domain (remainder filled in from reference TRBV14 and TRBJ2-7): EAGVTQFPSHSVIEKGQTVTLRCDPISGHDNLYWYRRVMGKEIKFLLHFVKESKQDESGMPNNRFLAERTGGTYSTLKVQPAELEDSGVYFCASSLNPGLGQYFGPGTRLTVT.

V gene TRBV6-6 combines with J gene TRBJ1-3; TRBD1 aligns across 7 bases. Germline trimming cut 8 bases from V and 0 bases from J; bases unmatched to any gene: 7. The CDR3 consists of 15 residues. CDR1 is MNHNY, CDR2 SVGAGI, per germline (reference sequence). The CDR3 here is CASGDREPSGNTIYF. The CDR3 nucleotides read TGTGCCAGCGGAGACAGGGAACCCTCTGGAAACACCATATATTTT.

The rearrangement uses TRBV21-1 and TRBJ1-1; the table's TRBD1 call for D was not verified on the DNA. TRBV21-1 is an annotated pseudogene. The CDR3 is made up of 17 amino acids. This CDR3 is CASSKVLRQGMYTEAFF. CDR3 bases: TGTGCCAGCAGCAAAGTTCTGAGACAGGGGATGTATACTGAAGCTTTCTTT.

The chain employs TRBV5-4 and TRBJ1-1; the D is unclear. The germline V gene has CDR1 SGHNT and CDR2 YYREEE (reference sequence). The V gene lost 3 bases and the J gene lost 11 bases, with 14 bases spanning the gap. This CDR3 spans 12 amino acids. For the CDR3, the DNA is TGTGCCAGCAGCTCGGACGGGGTGGCTGCTTTCTTT. This translates into CASSSDGVAAFF.

The V gene is TRBV18, the J gene TRBJ2-7; 9 nucleotides agree with TRBD2. The germline gives CDR1 KGHSH, CDR2 LQKENI. Trimming removed 4 bases from V and 1 base from J; junction bases left unmatched: 8. This CDR3 is built from 16 residues. The CDR3 DNA follows: TGTGCCAGCTCACGCCTCGGGCTAGCGGGGTCCTACGAGCAGTACTTC. Translating gives CASSRLGLAGSYEQYF.

This clone was observed a handful of times. This chain links TRBV2 with TRBJ2-7; D is unresolved. Per the germline V gene, CDR1 is SNHLY and CDR2 is FYNNEI. Trimming shortened V by 1 base and J by 0 bases, and 10 bases separated the two germline ends. The CDR3 consists of 15 residues. The CDR3 coding sequence is TGTGCCAGCAGTGAAGTTCGGTACAGCTCCTACGAGCAGTACTTC. It encodes CASSEVRYSSYEQYF.

The CDR3 nucleotides read TGTGCCTGGAGTGTACTCCCCAGGGAGGGGCAGCCCCAGCATTTT. Its translation: CAWSVLPREGQPQHF. The chain has TRBV30 and TRBJ1-5, with D possibly TRBD1 on 5 matching bases. The CDR3 is made up of 15 amino acids. The V end lost 0 bases, the J end lost 7 bases, and 16 bases lay between the germline ends. Germline values: CDR1 GTSNPN, CDR2 SVGIG (reference sequence).

This chain joins TRBV27 and TRBJ2-5, with 8 nucleotides matching TRBD2. The DNA end favors TRBJ2-7, so the J call may be wrong. In germline, CDR1 is MNHEY, CDR2 SMNVEV (reference sequence). The CDR3 has 16 residues. CDR3 in DNA: TGTGCCAGCAGGGAATATGGTAGCGGGGAAACCTACGAGCAGTACTTC. Amino acids: CASREYGSGETYEQYF.

J is TRBJ2-3 and V is TRBV7-2, with D hard to call. This CDR3 contains 14 residues. V was pared by 0 bases and J by 4 bases, with 8 bases between. Germline assignment: CDR1 SGHTA and CDR2 FQGNSA. The CDR3 DNA sequence: TGTGCCAGCAGCTTAGCTGAGTTCCCAGATACGCAGTATTTT. As protein: CASSLAEFPDTQYF.

J is TRBJ1-2 and V is TRBV2, with a possible D match to TRBD1 (6 bases). V lost 0 bases, J lost 7 bases, and 15 bases lay in between. The CDR3 consists of 15 residues. CDR1 is SNHLY, CDR2 FYNNEI, per germline. The CDR3 loop reads CASSEARQALVGYTF. CDR3 DNA: TGTGCCAGCAGTGAAGCGCGACAGGCATTGGTTGGCTACACCTTC.

The CDR3 DNA reads TGTGCCAGCAGCTCCGAAACAGGGGGCTTGGGCAATCAGCCCCAGCATTTT. Its protein is CASSSETGGLGNQPQHF. This sequence joins TRBV7-6 and TRBJ1-5, with 9 bases that match TRBD1. The CDR3 extends over 17 amino acids. Germline loops: CDR1 SGHVS, CDR2 FNYEAQ. The V segment lost 4 bases and the J segment 2 bases; nucleotides outside the gene matches: 9.

This clone was counted between two and nine times. The CDR3 region is CASSLGNDRGRTYNSPLHF. The CDR3 DNA is TGTGCCAGCAGCTTAGGAAATGACAGGGGGCGCACCTATAATTCACCCCTCCACTTT. J is TRBJ1-6 and V is TRBV7-2; the match to TRBD1 covers 10 bases. V lost 1 base and J lost 2; bases outside the gene matches: 8. The CDR3 consists of 19 residues. Germline CDR1 SGHTA, CDR2 FQGNSA.

J is TRBJ2-5 and V is TRBV7-3, with D possibly matching TRBD2 (5 bases). The CDR3 is 16 residues long. The germline CDR1 and CDR2 sequences are SGHTA and FQGTGA. The germline V and J ends were trimmed by 5 bases and 6 bases, with 22 bases remaining between them. The CDR3 DNA reads as TGTGCCAGCAGCCTATTCCCAATGGGAGAAGGAAAGACCCAGTACTTC. Translating it yields CASSLFPMGEGKTQYF.

This clone came up a few times. Other DNA sequences in this specimen translate into the identical CDR3. This rearrangement joins TRBV6-4 to TRBJ1-1; TRBD1 is a possible D gene (6 bases). Trimming shortened V by 6 bases and J by 1 base, and 9 bases separated the two germline ends. The CDR3 covers 13 residues. Looked up from germline, CDR1 is MRHNA and CDR2 is SNTAGT. The CDR3 DNA reads TGTGCCAGCAGCCTGACAGGGAACACTGAAGCTTTCTTT. Its translation is CASSLTGNTEAFF.

About this clone itself: The sample carries other DNA sequences with the same CDR3. The CDR3 sequence is CASSPDRSGNTIYF. In nucleotides, the CDR3 is TGTGCCAGCTCACCGGACAGGTCTGGAAACACCATATATTTT. The rearrangement joins TRBV18 to TRBJ1-3; 7 positions match TRBD1. V was pared by 3 bases and J by 1 base, with 0 bases of the junction left unmatched. Germline CDR1 and CDR2: KGHSH and LQKENI. This CDR3 spans 14 amino acids.

This clone has just a few counts. This sequence joins TRBV6-1 and TRBJ1-2; D remains unclear. Trimming cost V 6 bases and J 8 bases, with 19 bases left between them. The CDR3 extends over 14 amino acids. The germline V gene encodes CDR1 MNHNS and CDR2 SASEGT. For the CDR3, the DNA is TGTGCCAGCAGCTCGAGGATGGTGGGAGGCGGCTACACCTTC. It codes for CASSSRMVGGGYTF.

The chain recombines TRBV5-1 with TRBJ2-1; possibly TRBD2 for D (5 bases). Germline assignment: CDR1 SGHRS and CDR2 YFSETQ. Trimming cost V 0 bases and J 6 bases, with 19 bases left between them. The CDR3 spans 17 residues. CDR3 DNA sequence: TGCGCCAGCAGCTTGGGGCCCGGGGTTAACCAAATCAATGAGCAGTTCTTC. Its protein product is CASSLGPGVNQINEQFF.

The chain is built from TRBV6-1 and TRBJ1-1; TRBD1 might be the D (6 bases). V gave up 4 bases and J gave up 8 bases, with 14 bases separating them. Per germline, CDR1 MNHNS and CDR2 SASEGT. The CDR3 sequence is 13 residues long. The CDR3 region has the DNA TGTGCCAGCAGTGGTTACCTCGGGACAGAAGCTTTCTTT. This sequence encodes CASSGYLGTEAFF.

The chain has TRBV21-1 and TRBJ1-2; the table gives TRBD1 as D, unverified against the DNA. TRBV21-1 is an annotated pseudogene. CDR3 length equals 12 residues. The CDR3: CASTPKGNGYTF. In nucleotides, the CDR3 is TGTGCCAGCACCCCAAAGGGGAATGGCTACACCTTC.

In DNA, the CDR3 is TGCGCCAGCAGCGGTACTAGCGGGGGAGCGCCTACGCAGTATTTT. Protein: CASSGTSGGAPTQYF. The rearrangement joins TRBV5-1 to TRBJ2-3; TRBD2 aligns across 11 bases. The CDR3 length is 15 residues. Germline CDR1 and CDR2: SGHRS and YFSETQ. Germline trimming cut 4 bases from V and 8 bases from J; bases unmatched to any gene: 9.

The V and J genes are TRBV6-1 and TRBJ2-7; 14 bases are shared with TRBD2. CDR1 is MNHNS and CDR2 is SASEGT in the germline V gene. The CDR3 has 15 residues. V dropped 4 bases and J dropped 4; count of bases not matched to a gene: 3. CDR3 loop: CASSGGLAGEYEQYF. The CDR3 bases are TGTGCCAGCAGTGGGGGACTAGCGGGGGAGTACGAGCAGTACTTC.

The J gene is TRBJ1-1, the V gene TRBV4-2; D perhaps matches TRBD1 (5 bases). CDR1 LGHNA and CDR2 YNFKEQ come from the germline V gene. V lost 5 bases and J 4 bases, leaving 14 bases between the germline ends. The CDR3 covers 14 residues. In nucleotides, the CDR3 is TGTGCCAGCAGCTTAGGGGATTTGACCACTGAAGCTTTCTTT. This codes for CASSLGDLTTEAFF.

The chain employs TRBV5-1 and TRBJ2-1; TRBD2 aligns across 10 bases. V gave up 4 bases and J gave up 9 bases; unmatched junction bases: 7. Per germline, CDR1 SGHRS and CDR2 YFSETQ. The CDR3 is 14 residues long. The CDR3, as DNA: TGCGCCAGCAGCCCATCGGGACTAGCGATTGAGCAGTTCTTC. Protein: CASSPSGLAIEQFF.

This clone counts as medium-sized. The rearrangement joins TRBV4-3 to TRBJ1-5, with D unresolved. The length of the CDR3 is 15 residues. Deletions cut 0 bases from V and 1 base from J, with 7 bases between. The germline CDR1 and CDR2 sequences are LGHNA and YSLEER. The CDR3: CASSQERLSNQPQHF. CDR3 sequence (DNA): TGCGCCAGCAGCCAAGAGAGGCTGAGCAATCAGCCCCAGCATTTT.

This clone has more than one count but fewer than ten. This chain uses TRBV5-1 with TRBJ2-7; 8 bases are a match to TRBD1. V shed 0 bases and J 3 bases; nucleotides not matched to a gene: 5. Per the germline V gene, CDR1 is SGHRS and CDR2 is YFSETQ. The CDR3 extends over 15 amino acids. The CDR3 DNA reads as TGCGCCAGCAGCTTGGGACAGGGGCGGTTCTACGAGCAGTACTTC. It specifies CASSLGQGRFYEQYF. The full variable domain, in which reference TRBV5-1 and TRBJ2-7 provide the parts outside the CDR3, is KAGVTQTPRYLIKTRGQQVTLSCSPISGHRSVSWYQQTPGQGLQFLFEYFSETQRNKGNFPGRFSGRQFSNSRSEMNVSTLELGDSALYLCASSLGQGRFYEQYFGPGTRLTVT.

This clone was observed a handful of times. This chain links TRBV6-6 with TRBJ2-2; D remains ambiguous. CDR3 length: 12 residues. The V gene lost 7 bases and the J gene lost 7 bases, with 10 bases spanning the gap. Germline V lookup: CDR1 MNHNY, CDR2 SVGAGI (reference sequence). CDR3 protein: CASTPQNGELFF. CDR3 coding DNA: TGTGCCAGCACCCCCCAAAACGGGGAGCTGTTTTTT.

Details on this clone: Relative to the germline gene, one junction end is altered; a read error may explain this. This sample also contains other DNA sequences that code for the same CDR3. The chain recombines TRBV6-1 with TRBJ1-4; unclear D gene. Germline CDR1 reads MNHNS; CDR2 reads SASEGT. The CDR3 has 13 residues. The CDR3, as DNA: TGTGCCAGCAGTGAACTTAGAAATGAAAAACTGTTTTTC. Translating it yields CASSELRNEKLFF.

This clone has a single count. Sequence at one end of the junction differs from germline and may be a read error. This chain uses TRBV7-9 with TRBJ1-1; perhaps TRBD1 as D (6 bases). Germline V lookup: CDR1 SEHNR, CDR2 FQNEAQ (reference sequence). The CDR3 sequence is 15 residues long. The CDR3 is CSSSLRGMMNTEAFF. As DNA, the CDR3 is TGTTCCAGCAGCTTAAGGGGGATGATGAACACTGAAGCTTTCTTT.

The rearrangement links TRBV27 to TRBJ2-2, with TRBD2 matching 11 bases. Losses at the gene ends were 6 bases for V and 1 base for J; bases not matched to a gene: 1. The CDR3 length is 15 residues. Germline V gene lookup returns CDR1 MNHEY and CDR2 SMNVEV (reference sequence). The CDR3 loop reads CASRLAGENTGELFF. The DNA for the CDR3 is TGTGCCAGCAGACTAGCGGGGGAGAACACCGGGGAGCTGTTTTTT.

The V gene is TRBV4-2, the J gene TRBJ2-1; D gene unclear. CDR1 and CDR2 (germline): LGHNA, YNFKEQ. With 1 base removed from V and 4 bases from J, the gap between germline ends came to 14 bases. The CDR3 runs to 16 residues. The CDR3 nucleotides are TGTGCCAGCAGCCAAGGCGCGAGATCTTTTTACAATGAGCAGTTCTTC. Amino acid sequence: CASSQGARSFYNEQFF.